The T cell receptor beta chain under discussion was sequenced for a study of post-analysis software for immune sequencing data. About the research overall: As for disease course, relapsing-remitting, secondary progressive and progressive-relapsing multiple sclerosis were all included.

Whole-study findings and limits: Patients had higher frequencies than controls of roughly 5 TRBV segments, including TRBV5-6, TRBV5-1 and TRBV20-1.

The CDR3 extends over 15 amino acids. This clonotype was counted only a few times. Its matching antigen is unknown. The TCR beta cDNA libraries carried unique molecular identifiers. TCRdb re-called the PCR reads with MiXCR, one entry per CDR3 protein. The table shows about 620,000 distinct CDR3 sequences, with roughly two fifths occurring only once. The sequence was obtained from a girl aged 10 to 17 with multiple sclerosis. The sequenced sample consisted of blood. The chain uses TRBV12-3 or TRBV12-4 and TRBJ2-4; D unresolved. The J call could be wrong; TRBJ2-7 is a better fit for the DNA end. CDR3: CASSLAPTRSYEQYF. The CDR3 nucleotides read TGTGCCAGCAGTTTAGCACCGACTCGTTCCTACGAGCAGTACTTC.